Listed here is a single TCR beta chain. In each PCR, synthetic TCR analog templates were spiked in. The table came from immunoSEQ multiplex PCR; TCRdb's copy has only in-frame clones and leaves some out. Altogether 35,000 to 40,000 clones are present, over 75% being singletons, with the ten largest covering 3.5%. This sample is part of a study of PD-L1 blockade in urothelial cancer. Sample: PBMCs, taken around atezolizumab (anti-PD-L1) treatment. The sequence came from a man in his 70s with urothelial cancer.

This chain's CDR3 is CASSVTFRRLQETQYF. In DNA form, the CDR3 reads TGTGCCAGCAGTGTCACCTTCCGGAGGCTGCAAGAGACCCAGTACTTC. The chain employs TRBV27 and TRBJ2-5, with D tentatively TRBD2 (5 bases). Trimming cost V 5 bases and J 2 bases, with 18 bases left between them. The CDR3 is made up of 16 amino acids. Per germline, CDR1 MNHEY and CDR2 SMNVEV (reference sequence).